This record looks at one TCR beta chain sequence and its context. What it binds is unknown. The PCR employed 60 Vbeta primers together with 13 Jbeta primers. Using immunoSEQ multiplex PCR, the repertoire was profiled, and TCRdb retains in-frame clones only, with some absent. The sample has approximately 190,000 clones. This record belongs to a study of cytomegalovirus exposure and HLA in healthy donors. Study-level information: T cells numbering about 180 million yielded 100 million to 120 million unique TCR beta sequences in an earlier analysis. Overall study findings and caveats: The majority of CMV-associated TCR beta chains were reported as apparently HLA-restricted in a later analysis. Cytomegalovirus association was assigned to about 150 TCR beta chains.

The sequence came from a boy between 10 and 17 years old in good health and CMV-seronegative. The sample consisted of PBMCs.

CDR3 residues: CASSGPGNYGYTF. For the CDR3, the DNA is TGTGCCAGCAGCGGGCCCGGCAACTATGGCTACACCTTC. This chain joins TRBV5-4 and TRBJ1-2; D gene uncertain. Per the germline V gene, CDR1 is SGHNT and CDR2 is YYREEE (reference sequence). V gave up 4 bases and J gave up 2 bases, with 9 bases separating them. This CDR3 is 13 amino acids long.